Each of the 27 T cell receptor beta chains below was sequenced from the same sample in a study of molecular identifiers for immune sequencing clone quantification. TCRdb re-analysed the PCR reads in MiXCR, keeping a single row per CDR3 protein. The table lists just under 65,000 distinct CDR3 sequences, roughly a fifth of them singletons. Sequences were obtained from naive CD8+ T cells from blood, with Jurkat cell RNA spiked in. Subset denoted: FACS-sorted CD8+CD4-CCR7+CD45RA+ naive T cells. These receptors all come from a human donor in good health. Some libraries in this study had Jurkat cell RNA spiked in.

This clonotype was counted at least ten times. The V and J genes are TRBV4-1 and TRBJ2-1, with 8 nucleotides matching TRBD2. The V gene end was trimmed by 0 bases and the J gene end by 4 bases; junction bases not matched to a gene: 11. Germline V gives CDR1 MGHRA, CDR2 YSYEKL. This CDR3 has 18 residues. The CDR3 reads CASSQEDLWREEYNEQFF. CDR3 in DNA: TGCGCCAGCAGCCAAGAGGACCTATGGCGGGAGGAATACAATGAGCAGTTCTTC.

The V call is TRBV12-5, the J call TRBJ2-1; maybe TRBD1 (6 bases). This CDR3 region has 13 residues. V lost 3 bases and J lost 6, with 9 bases in between. CDR1 and CDR2 (germline): LGHNT, FRNRAP. The CDR3 spells CASGFEGGNEQFF. As DNA, the CDR3 is TGTGCTAGTGGTTTCGAAGGGGGCAATGAGCAGTTCTTC.

This clonotype was seen more than once but under ten times. CDR3 DNA: TGTGCCACCAGTGGACCTACCCTTAAGACAGGCGGGCCCCGGAGGGCTTTCTTT. It translates to CATSGPTLKTGGPRRAFF. The chain links TRBV24-1 to TRBJ1-1; D may be TRBD1 (6 bases). The length of the CDR3 is 18 residues. V was trimmed by 5 bases and J by 11 bases, leaving 32 bases between them. CDR1 is KGHDR, CDR2 SFDVKD, per germline.

On this clonotype: A much bigger clone sits one base away, suggesting this may be a read error. The V call is TRBV27, the J call TRBJ2-3; no clear D gene. Germline CDR1 and CDR2: MNHEY and SMNVEV (reference sequence). The V end was cut by 6 bases, the J end by 2 bases, with 9 bases between. This CDR3 contains 13 residues. The CDR3 DNA sequence: TGTGCCAGCAGAACGGTCGTCACAGATACGCAGTATTTT. The encoded protein is CASRTVVTDTQYF.

This clonotype was detected many times. This chain uses TRBV7-2 with TRBJ2-7, with 8 bases identical to TRBD2. V shed 3 bases and J 2 bases; nucleotides not matched to a gene: 0. The CDR3 extends over 13 amino acids. Germline V gene data show CDR1 as SGHTA and CDR2 as FQGNSA. The CDR3 loop reads CASSFGGAYEQYF. The CDR3 DNA reads TGTGCCAGCAGCTTCGGGGGGGCCTACGAGCAGTACTTC.

Ten or more counts support this clonotype. CDR3 bases: TGTGCTAGTGGTTTGGTACCCTTGGCAGGAAAATACGAGCAGTACTTC. It specifies CASGLVPLAGKYEQYF. The chain uses TRBV12-5 and TRBJ2-7; D remains unclear. The CDR3 covers 16 residues. Deletions cut 0 bases from V and 4 bases from J, with 16 bases between. Germline V gene sequence: CDR1 LGHNT, CDR2 FRNRAP.

This clonotype was seen repeatedly, ten times or more. The V and J genes are TRBV6-5 and TRBJ2-5; 16 bases match TRBD2. After removal of 5 bases from V and 5 bases from J, the junction contained 8 bases not matched to a gene. The CDR3 is made up of 17 amino acids. Germline CDR1 and CDR2: MNHEY and SVGAGI. This chain's CDR3 is CASSPGTSGRASETQYF. DNA for the CDR3: TGTGCCAGCAGTCCGGGGACTAGCGGGAGGGCCTCGGAGACCCAGTACTTC.

This clonotype came up many times. J is TRBJ2-6 and V is TRBV19, with no clear D. The germline V and J ends were trimmed by 5 bases and 0 bases, with 8 bases remaining between them. The CDR3 is 15 residues long. Germline V gene sequence: CDR1 LNHDA, CDR2 SQIVND (reference sequence). The CDR3 DNA follows: TGTGCCAGTAGTGCCATTTACTCTGGGGCCAACGTCCTGACTTTC. It translates to CASSAIYSGANVLTF.

This clonotype has a count of ten or more. The V call is TRBV9, the J call TRBJ2-3; D remains unclear. Germline V CDR1 and CDR2: SGDLS, YYNGEE. The V and J ends lost 0 bases and 1 base respectively, with 9 bases between them. The CDR3 has 15 amino acids. CDR3 protein: CASSVDVGGTDTQYF. The CDR3 DNA is TGTGCCAGCAGCGTAGATGTCGGAGGCACAGATACGCAGTATTTT.

At least ten counts were recorded for this clonotype. The gene calls are TRBV28 and TRBJ2-7; a possible D gene is TRBD1 (6 bases). CDR1 MDHEN and CDR2 SYDVKM come from the germline V gene. This CDR3 has 13 residues. Trimming took off 5 bases at V and 2 bases at J, with 10 bases between the two ends. The CDR3 bases are TGTGCCAGCAGTGTTCACAGGGCCTACGAGCAGTACTTC. Its protein product is CASSVHRAYEQYF.

This clonotype has at least ten counts. V and J are TRBV6-5 and TRBJ2-3, with 8 bases aligning to TRBD2. V shed 4 bases, J shed 0 bases, and the junction held 6 bases outside the gene matches. Germline-derived CDR1 and CDR2 are MNHEY and SVGAGI. This CDR3 has 16 residues. The CDR3 here is CASSLVSGISTDTQYF. For the CDR3, the DNA is TGTGCCAGCAGTTTAGTTAGCGGGATTAGCACAGATACGCAGTATTTT.

Only a few counts were recorded for this clonotype. One base away lies a much larger clone, so this may be a sequencing read error. The rearrangement joins TRBV2 to TRBJ2-1; D uncertain. Gene TRBJ2-7 matches the end of the DNA better, so the J call may be wrong. The CDR3 consists of 15 residues. Germline assignment: CDR1 SNHLY and CDR2 FYNNEI. The CDR3, as DNA: TGTGCCAGCAGTCCGAGGCTCCTCTCCTACAATGAGCAGTACTTC. It specifies CASSPRLLSYNEQYF.

This clonotype was seen ten or more times. The rearrangement uses TRBV7-2 and TRBJ2-3, with 7 positions matching TRBD2. Germline CDR1 reads SGHTA; CDR2 reads FQGNSA. This CDR3 is built from 16 residues. J gave up 5 bases and V 2 bases, and 10 bases lay outside the gene matches. For the CDR3, the DNA is TGTGCCAGCAGCTTATACGTGGGAGGGCCGGGAGATACGCAGTATTTT. Its protein is CASSLYVGGPGDTQYF.

A word on this clonotype: A read error may explain this, as a much larger clone is one base away. The CDR3 end shows no conserved phenylalanine or tryptophan, and so a read error is likely. This sequence joins TRBV4-1 and TRBJ2-3, with D maybe TRBD2 (6 bases). This CDR3 has 17 residues. Between the trimmed V and J ends, which lost 1 base and 0 bases, there was a span of 14 bases. Per germline, CDR1 MGHRA and CDR2 YSYEKL. CDR3 bases: TGCGCCAGCAGCCAAGTCGATCTAGCGCTAAGCACAGATACGCAGTATCTT. Translating it yields CASSQVDLALSTDTQYL.

This clonotype was seen ten or more times. The gene calls are TRBV27 and TRBJ2-5; tentatively, D is TRBD1 (6 bases). Trimming removed 6 bases at V and 2 bases at J, with 10 bases between. CDR3 length: 13 amino acids. The germline CDR1 and CDR2 sequences are MNHEY and SMNVEV (reference sequence). The CDR3 spells CASSTGFQETQYF. CDR3 sequence (DNA): TGTGCCAGCAGCACAGGGTTTCAAGAGACCCAGTACTTC.

Notes on this clonotype: Since a much larger clone is just one base distant, this may be a read error. The gene calls are TRBV29-1 and TRBJ2-1; 7 bases map to TRBD2. The CDR3 spans 15 residues. Looked up from germline, CDR1 is SQVTM and CDR2 is ANQGSEA. CDR3 sequence reads: CSVPRGVSSYNEQLF. As DNA, the CDR3 is TGCAGCGTCCCCCGGGGGGTGAGCTCCTACAATGAGCAGCTCTTC.

This clonotype was picked up many times. The gene calls are TRBV4-1 and TRBJ2-6, with a possible D match to TRBD2 (7 bases). This CDR3 has 18 amino acids. Germline CDR1 and CDR2: MGHRA and YSYEKL. Trimming cost V 2 bases and J 0 bases, with 14 bases left between them. The CDR3 protein is CASSQRGGVYSGANVLTF. In nucleotides, the CDR3 is TGCGCCAGCAGCCAAAGGGGGGGGGTATACTCTGGGGCCAACGTCCTGACTTTC.

This clonotype was counted at least ten times. The rearrangement joins TRBV4-3 to TRBJ2-1; D is ambiguous. Trimming left V 6 bases short and J 7 bases short, with 13 bases between. The CDR3 runs 13 residues. Germline V gene sequence: CDR1 LGHNA, CDR2 YSLEER. CDR3 in amino acids: CASSPMLENEQFF. The CDR3 coding sequence is TGCGCCAGCAGTCCTATGCTCGAAAATGAGCAGTTCTTC.

The chain links TRBV7-9 to TRBJ2-1; TRBD2 matches at 8 bases. CDR1 SEHNR and CDR2 FQNEAQ come from the germline V gene (reference sequence). With 4 bases clipped from V and 5 bases from J, the junction kept 16 bases outside the gene matches. CDR3 length equals 18 residues. The CDR3 DNA is TGTGCCAGCAGCTCGGGGGGGCTAGCAGCTTGGAGGCACAATGAGCAGTTCTTC. Its translation is CASSSGGLAAWRHNEQFF.

Only one count was recorded for this clonotype. At one end, the junction sequence differs from germline, possibly due to a read error. The J gene is TRBJ2-1, the V gene TRBV9, with TRBD2 identical over 8 bases. The CDR3 runs 12 residues. CDR1 and CDR2 from the germline V gene are SGDLS and YYNGEE. This CDR3 is CAGSGSGSEQFF. The DNA of the CDR3 is TGTGCCGGCAGCGGAAGCGGGAGCGAGCAGTTCTTC.

This chain connects TRBV28 to TRBJ1-6; no definite D call. Germline V lookup: CDR1 MDHEN, CDR2 SYDVKM. CDR3 size: 16 residues. Trimming took off 7 bases at V and 8 bases at J, with 21 bases between the two ends. The CDR3 here is CASTTAGPDSYSPLHF. The DNA for the CDR3 is TGTGCCAGCACCACAGCGGGCCCTGACTCCTATTCACCCCTCCACTTT.

As concerns this clonotype: This may be a read error: a much more frequent sequence differs by one nucleotide. The CDR3 here is CAISEGSSSYNSPLHF. In DNA, the CDR3 is TGTGCCATCAGTGAGGGCTCCAGCTCCTATAATTCACCCCTCCACTTT. V usage is TRBV10-3 and J usage is TRBJ1-6, with no clear D. Per germline, CDR1 ENHRY and CDR2 SYGVKD. The V and J ends lost 2 bases and 0 bases respectively, with 8 bases between them. This CDR3 spans 16 amino acids.

This clonotype was detected many times. The rearrangement links TRBV6-2 or TRBV6-3 to TRBJ2-7, with TRBD1 matching 7 bases. The trim removed 8 bases at V and 5 bases at J, leaving 6 bases unmatched. The germline gives CDR1 MNHEY, CDR2 SVGEGT. CDR3 length: 12 residues. This chain's CDR3 is CASETGSHEQYF. The CDR3 nucleotides read TGTGCCAGCGAGACAGGGTCCCACGAGCAGTACTTC.

Note on this clonotype: This could be a read error, since a much larger clone is one nucleotide away. The rearrangement uses TRBV9 and TRBJ2-5; 7 bases fit TRBD1. The J segment lost 3 bases and the V segment lost 4 bases, leaving 6 bases of the junction unmatched. The CDR3 covers 14 residues. The germline gives CDR1 SGDLS, CDR2 YYNGEE. The CDR3 bases are TGTGCCAGCAGCTTAAGAGGACAGGAAGAGACCCAGTACTTC. This codes for CASSLRGQEETQYF.

This clonotype was seen ten or more times. CDR3 protein: CASSFYKRLASSTDTQYF. The CDR3 DNA is TGTGCCAGCAGCTTCTACAAAAGACTAGCTTCTAGCACAGATACGCAGTATTTT. The genes are TRBV11-2 and TRBJ2-3; TRBD2 agrees at 7 bases. V was clipped by 3 bases and J by 0 bases; unmatched bases: 12. The CDR3 is 18 residues long. Germline assignment: CDR1 SGHAT and CDR2 FQNNGV.

This clonotype was recorded many times. The V and J genes are TRBV4-1 and TRBJ2-7; tentatively, D is TRBD1 (5 bases). CDR3 size: 15 residues. Germline CDR1 is MGHRA and CDR2 is YSYEKL. Trimming took 1 base from V and 0 from J, leaving 10 bases between them. CDR3 protein: CASSQGVDTSYEQYF. CDR3 DNA: TGCGCCAGCAGCCAAGGGGTGGACACCTCCTACGAGCAGTACTTC.

This clonotype was seen many times. The genes are TRBV19 and TRBJ2-7; TRBD2 aligns across 9 bases. CDR3 length: 14 residues. V was pared by 10 bases and J by 2 bases, with 9 bases of the junction left unmatched. Germline loops: CDR1 LNHDA, CDR2 SQIVND (reference sequence). DNA for the CDR3: TGTGCCACCCAGGGCATAGCGGGAGCCTACGAGCAGTACTTC. As protein: CATQGIAGAYEQYF.